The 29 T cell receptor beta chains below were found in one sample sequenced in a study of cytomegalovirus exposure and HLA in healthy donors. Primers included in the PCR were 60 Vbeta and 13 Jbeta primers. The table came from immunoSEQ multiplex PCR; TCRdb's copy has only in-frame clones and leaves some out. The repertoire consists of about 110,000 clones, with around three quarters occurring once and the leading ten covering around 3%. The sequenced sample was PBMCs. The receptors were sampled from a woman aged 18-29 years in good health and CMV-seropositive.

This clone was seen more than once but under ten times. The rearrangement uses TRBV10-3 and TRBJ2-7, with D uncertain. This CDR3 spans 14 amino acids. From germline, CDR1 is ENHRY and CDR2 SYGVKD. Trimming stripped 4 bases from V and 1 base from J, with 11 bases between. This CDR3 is CAISASWASYEQYF. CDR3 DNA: TGTGCCATCAGTGCCTCCTGGGCATCCTACGAGCAGTACTTC.

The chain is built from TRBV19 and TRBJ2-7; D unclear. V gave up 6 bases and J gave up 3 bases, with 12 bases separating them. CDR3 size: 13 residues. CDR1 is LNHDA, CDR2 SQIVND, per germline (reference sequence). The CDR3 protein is CASRRLGDYEQYF. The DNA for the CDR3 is TGTGCCAGTAGGAGGCTAGGTGACTACGAGCAGTACTTC.

The CDR3 protein is CASSMRPRHSNQPQHF. The CDR3 coding sequence is TGTGCCAGTAGTATGAGGCCGAGGCATAGCAATCAGCCCCAGCATTTT. The chain recombines TRBV19 with TRBJ1-5; D is uncertain. This CDR3 has 16 residues. Trimming stripped 3 bases from V and 0 bases from J, with 12 bases between. Germline assignment: CDR1 LNHDA and CDR2 SQIVND (reference sequence).

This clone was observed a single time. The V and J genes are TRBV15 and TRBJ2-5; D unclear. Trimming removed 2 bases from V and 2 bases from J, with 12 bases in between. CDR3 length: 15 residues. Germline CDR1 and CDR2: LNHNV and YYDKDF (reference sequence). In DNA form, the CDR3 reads TGTGCCACCAGCAGATCCCCCCCCCATCAAGAGACCCAGTACTTC. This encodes CATSRSPPHQETQYF.

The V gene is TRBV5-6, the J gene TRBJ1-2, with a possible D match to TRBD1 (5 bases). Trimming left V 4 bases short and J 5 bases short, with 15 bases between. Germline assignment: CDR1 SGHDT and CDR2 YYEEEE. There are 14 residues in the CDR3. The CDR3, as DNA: TGTGCCAGCAGCCCATGGGGCTCACCTTATGGCTACACCTTC. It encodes CASSPWGSPYGYTF.

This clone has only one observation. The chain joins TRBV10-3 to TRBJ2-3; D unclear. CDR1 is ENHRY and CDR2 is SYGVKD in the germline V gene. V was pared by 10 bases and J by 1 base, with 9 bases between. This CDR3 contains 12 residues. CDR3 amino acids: CATHQGTDTQYF. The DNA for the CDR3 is TGTGCCACCCACCAGGGCACAGATACGCAGTATTTT.

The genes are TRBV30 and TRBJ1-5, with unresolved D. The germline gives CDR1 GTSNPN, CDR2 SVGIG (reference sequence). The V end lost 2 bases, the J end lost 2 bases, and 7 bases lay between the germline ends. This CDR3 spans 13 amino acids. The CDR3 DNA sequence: TGTGCCTGGAGTCTGAGGGGCAATCAGCCCCAGCATTTT. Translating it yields CAWSLRGNQPQHF.

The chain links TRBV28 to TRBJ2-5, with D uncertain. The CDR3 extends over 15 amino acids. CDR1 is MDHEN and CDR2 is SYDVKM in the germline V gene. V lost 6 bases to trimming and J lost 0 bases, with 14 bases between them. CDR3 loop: CASRIQSTYQETQYF. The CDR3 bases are TGTGCCAGCAGAATACAGAGTACATACCAAGAGACCCAGTACTTC.

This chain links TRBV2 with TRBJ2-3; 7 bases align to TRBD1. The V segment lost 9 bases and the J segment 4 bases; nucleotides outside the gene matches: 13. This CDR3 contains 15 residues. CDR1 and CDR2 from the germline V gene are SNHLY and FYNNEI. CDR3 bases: TGTGCCAGTACCCCCGGGACAGCACCATCAGATACGCAGTATTTT. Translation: CASTPGTAPSDTQYF.

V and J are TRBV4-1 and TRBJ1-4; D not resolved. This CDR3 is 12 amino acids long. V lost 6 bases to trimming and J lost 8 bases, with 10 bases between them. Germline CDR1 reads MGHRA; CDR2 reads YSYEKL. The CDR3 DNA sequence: TGCGCCAGCAGTCCGGCGGCGGAAAAACTGTTTTTT. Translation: CASSPAAEKLFF.

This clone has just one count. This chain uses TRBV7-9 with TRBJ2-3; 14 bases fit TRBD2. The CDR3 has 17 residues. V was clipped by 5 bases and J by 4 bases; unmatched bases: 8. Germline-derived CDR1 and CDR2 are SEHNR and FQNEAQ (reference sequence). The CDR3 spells CASSPGGTSGSADTQYF. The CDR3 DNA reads TGTGCCAGCAGCCCCGGAGGGACTAGCGGGAGCGCAGATACGCAGTATTTT.

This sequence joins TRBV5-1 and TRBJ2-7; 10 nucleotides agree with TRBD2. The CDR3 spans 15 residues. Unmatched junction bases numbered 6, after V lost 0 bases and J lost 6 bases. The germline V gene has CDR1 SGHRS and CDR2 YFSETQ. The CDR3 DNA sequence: TGCGCCAGCAGCTTGGAGGCTAGCGGGAGTACCGAGCAGTACTTC. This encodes CASSLEASGSTEQYF.

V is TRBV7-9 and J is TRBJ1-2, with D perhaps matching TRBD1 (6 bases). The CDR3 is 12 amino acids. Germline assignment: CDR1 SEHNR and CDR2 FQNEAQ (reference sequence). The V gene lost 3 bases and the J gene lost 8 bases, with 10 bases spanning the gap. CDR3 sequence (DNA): TGTGCCAGCAGCTTGGACAGTAAAGGCTACACCTTC. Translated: CASSLDSKGYTF.

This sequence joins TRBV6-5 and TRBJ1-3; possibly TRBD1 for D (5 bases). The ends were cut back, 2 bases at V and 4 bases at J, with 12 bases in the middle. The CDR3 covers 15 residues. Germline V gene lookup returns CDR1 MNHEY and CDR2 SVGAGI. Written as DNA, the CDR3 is TGTGCCAGCAGTTACACCCCAGGACACGGAAACACCATATATTTT. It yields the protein CASSYTPGHGNTIYF.

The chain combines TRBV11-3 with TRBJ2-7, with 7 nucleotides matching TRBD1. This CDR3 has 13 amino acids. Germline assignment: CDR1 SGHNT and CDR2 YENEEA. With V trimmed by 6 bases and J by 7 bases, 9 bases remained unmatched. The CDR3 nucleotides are TGTGCCAGCAGGCTTCGACAGGGCGAGGAGCAGTACTTC. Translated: CASRLRQGEEQYF.

The CDR3 nucleotides are TGTGCCAGCAGCTTACCCCGGGACAGTGGTTTCTCTGGAAACACCATATATTTT. This sequence encodes CASSLPRDSGFSGNTIYF. The J gene is TRBJ1-3, the V gene TRBV11-3; 7 bases align to TRBD1. Germline lookup yields CDR1 SGHNT and CDR2 YENEEA. J was trimmed by 0 bases and V by 2 bases; bases with no gene match: 10. The CDR3 consists of 18 residues. The full variable domain, in which reference TRBV11-3 and TRBJ1-3 provide the parts outside the CDR3, is EAGVVQSPRYKIIEKKQPVAFWCNPISGHNTLYWYLQNLGQGPELLIRYENEEAVDDSQLPKDRFSAERLKGVDSTLKIQPAELGDSAVYLCASSLPRDSGFSGNTIYFGEGSWLTVV.

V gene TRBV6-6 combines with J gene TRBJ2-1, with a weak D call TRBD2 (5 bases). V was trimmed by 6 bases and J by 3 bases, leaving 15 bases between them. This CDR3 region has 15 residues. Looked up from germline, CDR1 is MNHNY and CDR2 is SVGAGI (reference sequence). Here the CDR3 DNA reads TGTGCCAGCAGCCTCATCCAAGGGAGCTACAATGAGCAGTTCTTC. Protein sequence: CASSLIQGSYNEQFF.

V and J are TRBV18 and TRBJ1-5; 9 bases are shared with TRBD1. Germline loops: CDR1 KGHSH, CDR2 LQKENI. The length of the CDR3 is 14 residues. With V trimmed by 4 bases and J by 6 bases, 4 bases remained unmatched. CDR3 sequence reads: CASSQTGGAQPQHF. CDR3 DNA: TGTGCCAGCTCACAGACAGGGGGGGCTCAGCCCCAGCATTTT.

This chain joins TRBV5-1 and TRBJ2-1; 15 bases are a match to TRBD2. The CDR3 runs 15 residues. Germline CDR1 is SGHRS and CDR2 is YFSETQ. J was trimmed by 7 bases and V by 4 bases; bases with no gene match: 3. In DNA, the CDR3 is TGCGCCAGCAGCAGGGGACTAGCGGGAGGAAATGAGCAGTTCTTC. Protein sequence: CASSRGLAGGNEQFF.

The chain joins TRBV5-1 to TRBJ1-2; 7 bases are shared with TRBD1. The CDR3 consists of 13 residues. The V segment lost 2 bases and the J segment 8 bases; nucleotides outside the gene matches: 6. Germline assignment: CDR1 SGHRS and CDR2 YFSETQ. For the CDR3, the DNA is TGCGCCAGCAGCTTAGACAGGGTACGAGGCTACACCTTC. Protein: CASSLDRVRGYTF.

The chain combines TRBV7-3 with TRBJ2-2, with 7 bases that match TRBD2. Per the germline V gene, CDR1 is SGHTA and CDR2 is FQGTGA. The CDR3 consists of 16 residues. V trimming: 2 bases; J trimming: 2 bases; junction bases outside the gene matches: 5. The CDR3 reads CASSLGASGNTGELFF. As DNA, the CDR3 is TGTGCCAGCAGCTTAGGGGCTAGCGGAAACACCGGGGAGCTGTTTTTT. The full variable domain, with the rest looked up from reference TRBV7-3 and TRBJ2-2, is GAGVSQTPSNKVTEKGKYVELRCDPISGHTALYWYRQSLGQGPEFLIYFQGTGAADDSGLPNDRFFAVRPEGSVSTLKIQRTERGDSAVYLCASSLGASGNTGELFFGEGSRLTVL.

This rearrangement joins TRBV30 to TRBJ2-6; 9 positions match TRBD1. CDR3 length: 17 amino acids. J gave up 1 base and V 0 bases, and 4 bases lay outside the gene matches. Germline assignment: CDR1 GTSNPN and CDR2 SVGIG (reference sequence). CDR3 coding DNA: TGTGCCTGGAGTGTATTCGACAGGGGGTCTGGGGCCAACGTCCTGACTTTC. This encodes CAWSVFDRGSGANVLTF.

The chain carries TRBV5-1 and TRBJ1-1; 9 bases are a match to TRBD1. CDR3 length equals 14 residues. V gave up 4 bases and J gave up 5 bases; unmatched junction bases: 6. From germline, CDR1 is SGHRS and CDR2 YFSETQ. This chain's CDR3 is CASSVGTGRTEAFF. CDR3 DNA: TGCGCCAGCAGCGTAGGGACAGGGAGGACTGAAGCTTTCTTT. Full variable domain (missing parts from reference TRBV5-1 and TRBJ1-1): KAGVTQTPRYLIKTRGQQVTLSCSPISGHRSVSWYQQTPGQGLQFLFEYFSETQRNKGNFPGRFSGRQFSNSRSEMNVSTLELGDSALYLCASSVGTGRTEAFFGQGTRLTVV.

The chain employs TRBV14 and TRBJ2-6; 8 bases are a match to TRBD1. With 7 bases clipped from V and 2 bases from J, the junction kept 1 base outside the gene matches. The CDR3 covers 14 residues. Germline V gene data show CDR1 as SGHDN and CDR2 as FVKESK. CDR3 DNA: TGTGCCAGCAAACAGGGGGCTGGGGCCAACGTCCTGACTTTC. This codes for CASKQGAGANVLTF.

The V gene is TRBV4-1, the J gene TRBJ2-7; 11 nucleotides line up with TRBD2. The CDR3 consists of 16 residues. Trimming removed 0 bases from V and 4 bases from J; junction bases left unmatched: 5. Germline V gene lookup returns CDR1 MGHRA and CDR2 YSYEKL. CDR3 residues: CASSQDRASGRYEQYF. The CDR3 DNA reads TGCGCCAGCAGCCAAGATCGGGCTAGCGGGAGGTACGAGCAGTACTTC.

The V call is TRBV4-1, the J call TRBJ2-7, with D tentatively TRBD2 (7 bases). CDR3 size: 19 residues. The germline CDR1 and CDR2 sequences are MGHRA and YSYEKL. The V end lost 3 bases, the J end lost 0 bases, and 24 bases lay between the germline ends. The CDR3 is CASSHLPGGPPIYSYEQYF. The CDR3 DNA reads TGCGCCAGCAGCCACCTTCCGGGGGGCCCCCCGATATACTCCTACGAGCAGTACTTC.

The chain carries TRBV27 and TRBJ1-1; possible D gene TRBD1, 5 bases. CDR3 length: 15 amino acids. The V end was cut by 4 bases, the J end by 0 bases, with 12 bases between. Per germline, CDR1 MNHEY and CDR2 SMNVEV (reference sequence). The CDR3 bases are TGTGCCAGCAGTTCGGGACTCCAAATGAACACTGAAGCTTTCTTT. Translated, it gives CASSSGLQMNTEAFF.

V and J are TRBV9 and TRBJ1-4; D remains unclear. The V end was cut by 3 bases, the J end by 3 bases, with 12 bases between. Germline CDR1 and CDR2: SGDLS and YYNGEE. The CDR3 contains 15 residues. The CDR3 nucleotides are TGTGCCAGCAGCGGAGACGGAGTCCCTAATGAAAAACTGTTTTTT. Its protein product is CASSGDGVPNEKLFF.

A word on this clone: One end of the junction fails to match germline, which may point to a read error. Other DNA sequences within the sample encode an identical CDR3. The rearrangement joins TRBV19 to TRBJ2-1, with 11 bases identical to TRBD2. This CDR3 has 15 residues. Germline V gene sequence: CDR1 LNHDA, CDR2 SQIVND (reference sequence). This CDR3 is CASSVSGREYNEQFF. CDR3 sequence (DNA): TGTGCCAGTAGTGTTAGCGGGAGGGAATACAACGAGCAGTTCTTC.